This T cell receptor beta chain was sequenced in a study of human versus mouse CDR3 diversity and MHC coevolution. This table comes from immunoSEQ multiplex PCR, and its TCRdb copy is limited to in-frame clones, with some not included. The data hold about 80,000 clones, with 93% observed a single time. Naive CD4 T cells, CD45RO-negative and CD62L-positive, were flow-sorted from PBMCs. Germline CDR1 reads SGHTA; CDR2 reads FQGNSA. This CDR3 spans 15 amino acids. The germline V and J ends were trimmed by 5 bases and 2 bases, with 14 bases remaining between them. Sequencing was done on a sample of naive CD4+ T cells from blood. Documented subset: CD45RO-negative CD62L-positive naive CD4 T cells. The chain recombines TRBV7-2 with TRBJ2-3, with D perhaps TRBD1 (6 bases). This receptor was taken from a person aged 30-69 years in good health. The CDR3 sequence is CASSRLQGTTDTQYF. Here the CDR3 DNA reads TGTGCCAGCAGCCGCCTACAGGGAACCACAGATACGCAGTATTTT.